These T cell receptor beta chains were read from a single sample in a study of blood T cell repertoires in COVID-19. Measured with immunoSEQ multiplex PCR; TCRdb has only the in-frame clones, and not every one. The table lists over 90,000 clones, 70% to 90% of them singletons, with around 3.5% in the top ten. Input material: peripheral blood. All receptors derive from a human donor in a cohort sampled during active COVID-19. The CDR3 runs from the conserved cysteine through the conserved F or W. D genes are given only for firm matches. Only some rows state a clone size, as once, few, many or a class for expanded clones.

V gene	clone size	D gene	J gene	CDR3 protein	CDR3 DNA
TRBV28	-	TRBD2	TRBJ2-4	CASSSRAGILKNIQYF	TGTGCCAGCAGTTCTCGAGCGGGAATTCTCAAAAACATTCAGTACTTC
TRBV4-1	-	-	TRBJ1-2	CASSQDIYRINYGYTF	TGCGCCAGCAGCCAAGATATCTACCGAATAAACTATGGCTACACCTTC
TRBV7-6	-	-	TRBJ1-6	CASSRGTGLNSPLHF	TGTGCCAGCAGCCGGGGGACGGGATTGAATTCACCCCTCCACTTT
TRBV6-5	-	TRBD1	TRBJ1-2	CASSYGQGAGGYTF	TGTGCCAGCAGTTACGGTCAGGGGGCAGGCGGCTACACCTTC
TRBV7-9	-	-	TRBJ1-1	CASKGLGGRNTEAFF	TGTGCCAGCAAAGGCCTGGGGGGGAGAAACACTGAAGCTTTCTTT
TRBV4-3	-	TRBD2	TRBJ2-1	CASSLAGVGVDEQFF	TGCGCCAGCAGCTTAGCGGGAGTGGGGGTGGATGAGCAGTTCTTC
TRBV6-4	-	TRBD2	TRBJ2-3	CASSAAGLSTDTQYF	TGTGCCAGCAGTGCGGCGGGACTAAGCACAGATACGCAGTATTTT
TRBV7-2	-	-	TRBJ1-4	CASSNQQGSNEKLFF	TGTGCCAGCAGTAACCAACAGGGCTCTAATGAAAAACTGTTTTTT
TRBV11-3	-	TRBD2	TRBJ2-1	CASSLTGGVVYNEQFF	TGTGCCAGCAGCTTGACGGGGGGTGTTGTTTACAATGAGCAGTTCTTC
TRBV5-1	-	-	TRBJ1-2	CASSLSETGGYTF	TGCGCCAGCAGCTTGAGTGAAACGGGTGGCTACACCTTC
TRBV7-8	few	-	TRBJ2-7	CASSLTQGYEQYF	TGTGCCAGCAGCTTAACCCAGGGTTACGAGCAGTACTTC
TRBV3-1/TRBV3-2	-	-	TRBJ1-4	CASSPQARNEKLFF	TGTGCCAGCAGCCCACAGGCCCGTAATGAAAAACTGTTTTTT
TRBV21-1	once	-	TRBJ2-2	CASSARLDLGELFF	TGTGCCAGCAGCGCCCGACTAGATCTTGGGGAGCTGTTTTTT
TRBV5-1	-	TRBD2	TRBJ2-3	CASSLAPGTSGRADTQYF	TGCGCCAGCAGCTTGGCCCCCGGGACTAGCGGGAGAGCAGATACGCAGTATTTT
TRBV7-6	-	TRBD2	TRBJ2-7	CASSSRRLAGRGASYEQYF	TGTGCCAGCAGCTCTCGGAGGCTAGCGGGTCGGGGTGCTAGTTACGAGCAGTACTTC
TRBV24-1	-	TRBD1	TRBJ2-1	CATTLTGDNEQFF	TGTGCCACCACCCTGACAGGGGACAATGAGCAGTTCTTC
TRBV5-6	-	-	TRBJ1-1	CASSSTTAGVAEAFF	TGTGCCAGCAGCTCCACGACCGCCGGGGTCGCTGAAGCTTTCTTT
TRBV6-5	-	-	TRBJ2-5	CASRLSQGKQETQYF	TGTGCCAGCAGGCTTTCCCAGGGGAAACAAGAGACCCAGTACTTC
TRBV9	-	-	TRBJ2-5	CASSVQGSQETQYF	TGTGCCAGCAGCGTACAGGGAAGTCAAGAGACCCAGTACTTC
TRBV27	-	TRBD1	TRBJ1-2	CASTADRRVYGYTF	TGTGCCAGCACCGCGGACAGGAGAGTCTATGGCTACACCTTC
TRBV5-1	-	-	TRBJ1-1	CASSLAPPRGGELENTEAFF	TGCGCCAGCAGCTTGGCACCACCCCGGGGTGGGGAGTTGGAGAACACTGAAGCTTTCTTT
TRBV18	once	-	TRBJ2-7	CASSPRESGSIYGEQYF	TGTGCCAGCTCGCCTCGCGAGTCAGGGTCCATCTACGGCGAGCAGTACTTC
TRBV15	-	TRBD1	TRBJ1-6	CATSRDGNQGVGSPLHF	TGTGCCACCAGCAGAGACGGGAACCAGGGGGTGGGATCACCCCTCCACTTT
TRBV23-1	-	-	TRBJ2-1	CASSQFRYNEQFF	TGCGCCAGCAGTCAATTCAGGTACAATGAGCAGTTCTTC
TRBV19	-	TRBD1	TRBJ1-2	CASSTDRDYGYTF	TGTGCCAGTAGCACAGACAGGGACTATGGCTACACCTTC
TRBV6-2/TRBV6-3	-	-	TRBJ2-7	CASSLELSYEQYF	TGTGCCAGCAGTTTAGAGCTATCCTACGAGCAGTACTTC
TRBV7-9	-	TRBD1	TRBJ2-4	CASSLGQLNIQYF	TGTGCCAGCAGCTTGGGACAGTTAAACATTCAGTACTTC
TRBV11-2	-	-	TRBJ2-1	CASSSIIGQFF	TGTGCCAGCAGCTCAATAATCGGGCAGTTCTTC
TRBV7-3	-	-	TRBJ2-7	CASSLEASSSYEQYF	TGTGCCAGCAGCTTAGAGGCGAGCAGCTCCTACGAGCAGTACTTC
TRBV11-3	-	-	TRBJ1-1	CASSLGGGQNTEAFF	TGTGCCAGCAGCTTAGGAGGGGGACAGAACACTGAAGCTTTCTTT
TRBV4-2	-	TRBD2	TRBJ2-7	CASTLAGANEQYF	TGTGCCAGCACCTTAGCGGGAGCTAACGAGCAGTACTTC
TRBV18	once	-	TRBJ2-3	CASSPYPSTDTQYF	TGTGCCAGCTCACCCTACCCGAGCACAGATACGCAGTATTTT
TRBV27	few	-	TRBJ1-4	CASSPQGTNEKLFF	TGTGCCAGCAGTCCACAGGGTACGAATGAAAAACTGTTTTTT
TRBV6-5	-	-	TRBJ2-7	CAAQRPSYEQYF	TGTGCCGCCCAGAGGCCCTCCTACGAGCAGTACTTC
TRBV7-9	-	-	TRBJ2-3	CAARQASTDTQYF	TGTGCCGCCCGCCAGGCGAGCACAGATACGCAGTATTTT
TRBV11-2	-	TRBD1	TRBJ1-2	CASSLGQGGGYTF	TGTGCCAGCAGCTTAGGACAGGGCGGTGGCTACACCTTC
TRBV7-3	once	TRBD2	TRBJ2-7	CASSLTGGDPSYF	TGTGCCAGCAGCTTAACGGGAGGGGACCCGTCGTACTTC
TRBV5-6	-	TRBD1	TRBJ1-5	CASSWTGSNQPQHF	TGTGCCAGCAGCTGGACAGGGAGCAATCAGCCCCAGCATTTT
TRBV7-8	-	TRBD2	TRBJ2-1	CASSLRLAGETYNEQFF	TGTGCCAGCAGCCTCCGACTAGCGGGAGAGACCTACAATGAGCAGTTCTTC
TRBV4-3	few	-	TRBJ2-3	CASARRLSTDTQYF	TGCGCCAGCGCTCGGCGACTCAGTACAGATACGCAGTATTTT
TRBV7-2	-	-	TRBJ2-7	CASSLVESSYEQYF	TGTGCCAGCAGCTTAGTCGAGAGCTCCTACGAGCAGTACTTC
TRBV5-1	-	TRBD1	TRBJ2-7	CASNLGQVAYEQYF	TGCGCCAGCAACCTCGGACAGGTTGCCTACGAGCAGTACTTC
TRBV7-2	-	TRBD1	TRBJ2-1	CASRGTGTGTNEQFF	TGTGCCAGCAGGGGGACCGGGACAGGGACAAATGAGCAGTTCTTC
TRBV9	-	-	TRBJ2-5	CASSVEGGVQETQYF	TGTGCCAGCAGCGTAGAGGGCGGGGTACAAGAGACCCAGTACTTC
TRBV5-1	-	-	TRBJ2-2	CASRTGGANTGELFF	TGCGCCAGCAGGACGGGCGGGGCGAACACCGGGGAGCTGTTTTTT
TRBV4-1	-	-	TRBJ2-1	CASSQDQAVVGVHNEQFF	TGCGCCAGCAGCCAAGATCAGGCAGTGGTAGGGGTTCACAATGAGCAGTTCTTC
TRBV7-2	-	-	TRBJ1-3	CASSLLPQASGNTIYF	TGTGCCAGCAGCTTACTTCCACAGGCATCTGGAAACACCATATATTTT
TRBV7-2	-	TRBD2	TRBJ2-3	CASSLVAGVGTDTQYF	TGTGCCAGCAGCTTAGTAGCGGGAGTAGGCACAGATACGCAGTATTTT
TRBV4-1	once	-	TRBJ2-7	CASSLKRTYEQYF	TGCGCCAGCAGCCTAAAGAGGACCTACGAGCAGTACTTC
TRBV5-4	-	TRBD2	TRBJ2-7	CASRPGTSASYEQYF	TGTGCCAGCAGACCGGGGACTAGCGCCTCCTACGAGCAGTACTTC